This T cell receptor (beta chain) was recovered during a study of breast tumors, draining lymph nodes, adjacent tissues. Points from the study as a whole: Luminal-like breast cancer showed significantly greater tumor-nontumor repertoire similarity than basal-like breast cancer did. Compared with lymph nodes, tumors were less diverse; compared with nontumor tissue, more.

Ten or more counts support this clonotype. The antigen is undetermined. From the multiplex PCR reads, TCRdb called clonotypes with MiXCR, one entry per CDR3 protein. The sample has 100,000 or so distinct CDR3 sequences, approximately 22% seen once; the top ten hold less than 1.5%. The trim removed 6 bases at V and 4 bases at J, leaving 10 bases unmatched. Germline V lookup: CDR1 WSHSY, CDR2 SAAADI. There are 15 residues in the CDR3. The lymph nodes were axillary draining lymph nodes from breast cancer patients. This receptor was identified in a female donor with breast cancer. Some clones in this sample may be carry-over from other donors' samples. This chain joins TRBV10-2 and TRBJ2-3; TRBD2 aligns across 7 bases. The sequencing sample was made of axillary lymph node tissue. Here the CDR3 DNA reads TGCGCCAGCAGCGGGATGGCGGGAGTGGCAGATACGCAGTATTTT. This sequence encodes CASSGMAGVADTQYF.